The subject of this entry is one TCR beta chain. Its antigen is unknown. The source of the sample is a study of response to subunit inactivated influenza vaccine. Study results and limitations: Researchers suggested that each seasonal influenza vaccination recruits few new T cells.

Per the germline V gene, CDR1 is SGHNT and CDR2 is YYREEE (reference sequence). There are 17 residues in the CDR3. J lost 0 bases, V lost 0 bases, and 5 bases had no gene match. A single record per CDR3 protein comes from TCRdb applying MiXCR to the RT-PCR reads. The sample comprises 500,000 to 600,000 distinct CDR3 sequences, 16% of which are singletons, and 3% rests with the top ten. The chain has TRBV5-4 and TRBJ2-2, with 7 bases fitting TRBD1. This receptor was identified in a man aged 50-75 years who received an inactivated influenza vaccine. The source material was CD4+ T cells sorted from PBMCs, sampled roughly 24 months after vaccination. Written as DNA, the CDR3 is TGTGCCAGCAGCTTGGCCCCCCAGGGGGCGAACACCGGGGAGCTGTTTTTT. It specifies CASSLAPQGANTGELFF.